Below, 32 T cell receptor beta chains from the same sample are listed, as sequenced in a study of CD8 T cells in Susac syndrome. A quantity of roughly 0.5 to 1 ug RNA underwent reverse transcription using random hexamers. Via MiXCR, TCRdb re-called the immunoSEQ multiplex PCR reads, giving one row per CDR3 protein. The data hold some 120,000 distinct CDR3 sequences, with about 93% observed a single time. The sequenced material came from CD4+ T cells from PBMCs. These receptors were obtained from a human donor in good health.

This CDR3 is CACGARDTGELFF. CDR3 in DNA: TGTGCCTGCGGAGCCAGGGACACCGGGGAGCTGTTTTTT. The rearrangement links TRBV30 to TRBJ2-2; possibly TRBD1 for D (5 bases). The germline V gene has CDR1 GTSNPN and CDR2 SVGIG (reference sequence). The CDR3 runs 13 residues. Trimming pared 6 bases from V and 3 bases from J, leaving 11 bases between.

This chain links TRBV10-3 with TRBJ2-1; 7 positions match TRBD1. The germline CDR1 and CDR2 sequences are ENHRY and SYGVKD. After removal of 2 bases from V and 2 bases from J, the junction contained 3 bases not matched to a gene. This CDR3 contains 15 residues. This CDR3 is CAISEVQGAYNEQFF. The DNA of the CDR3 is TGTGCCATCAGTGAGGTGCAGGGGGCCTACAATGAGCAGTTCTTC.

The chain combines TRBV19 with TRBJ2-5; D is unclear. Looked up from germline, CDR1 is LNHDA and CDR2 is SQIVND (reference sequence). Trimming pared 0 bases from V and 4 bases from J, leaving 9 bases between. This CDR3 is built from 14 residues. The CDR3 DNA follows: TGTGCCAGTAGTATAGATTTAGGCCCAGAGACCCAGTACTTC. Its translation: CASSIDLGPETQYF.

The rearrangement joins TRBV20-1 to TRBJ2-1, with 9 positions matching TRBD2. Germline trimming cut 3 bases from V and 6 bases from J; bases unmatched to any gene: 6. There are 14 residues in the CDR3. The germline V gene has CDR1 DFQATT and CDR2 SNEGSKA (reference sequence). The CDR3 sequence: CSASGLAGLNEQFF. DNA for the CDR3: TGCAGTGCTAGTGGGCTAGCGGGACTCAATGAGCAGTTCTTC.

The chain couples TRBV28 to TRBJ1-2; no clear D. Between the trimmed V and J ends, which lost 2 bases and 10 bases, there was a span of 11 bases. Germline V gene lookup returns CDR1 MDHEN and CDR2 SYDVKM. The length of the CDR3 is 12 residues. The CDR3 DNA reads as TGTGCCAGCAGTTTACTCTTCCTGGACTACACCTTC. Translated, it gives CASSLLFLDYTF.

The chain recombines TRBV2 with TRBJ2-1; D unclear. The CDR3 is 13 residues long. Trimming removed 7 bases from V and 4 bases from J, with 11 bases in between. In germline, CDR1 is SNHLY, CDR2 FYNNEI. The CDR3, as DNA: TGTGCCAGCACCGAGACCCTTTACAATGAGCAGTTCTTC. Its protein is CASTETLYNEQFF.

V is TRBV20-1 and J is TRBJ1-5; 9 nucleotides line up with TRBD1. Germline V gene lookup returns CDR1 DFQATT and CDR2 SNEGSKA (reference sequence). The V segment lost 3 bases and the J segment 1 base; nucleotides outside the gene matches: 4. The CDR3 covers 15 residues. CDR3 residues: CSARGTGRSNQPQHF. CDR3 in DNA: TGCAGTGCTAGGGGGACAGGGAGGAGCAATCAGCCCCAGCATTTT.

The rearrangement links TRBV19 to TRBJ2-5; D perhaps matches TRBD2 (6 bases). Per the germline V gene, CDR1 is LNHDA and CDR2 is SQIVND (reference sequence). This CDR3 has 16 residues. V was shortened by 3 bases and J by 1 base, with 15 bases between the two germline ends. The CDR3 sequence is CASSIGGPAFQETQYF. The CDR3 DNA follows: TGTGCCAGTAGTATTGGAGGGCCAGCATTCCAAGAGACCCAGTACTTC.

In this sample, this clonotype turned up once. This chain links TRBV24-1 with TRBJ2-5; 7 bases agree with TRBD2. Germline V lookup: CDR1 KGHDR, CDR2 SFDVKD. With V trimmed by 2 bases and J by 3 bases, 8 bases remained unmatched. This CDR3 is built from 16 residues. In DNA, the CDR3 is TGTGCCACCAGTGATTACCAGCGGGATGGGAAAGAGACCCAGTACTTC. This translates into CATSDYQRDGKETQYF.

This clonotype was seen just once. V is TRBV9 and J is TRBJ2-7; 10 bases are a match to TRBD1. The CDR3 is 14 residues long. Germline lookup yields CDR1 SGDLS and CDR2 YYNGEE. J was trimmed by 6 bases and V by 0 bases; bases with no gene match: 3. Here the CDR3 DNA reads TGTGCCAGCAGCGTAGAGACAGGGGGCGGCGAGCAGTACTTC. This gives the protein CASSVETGGGEQYF.

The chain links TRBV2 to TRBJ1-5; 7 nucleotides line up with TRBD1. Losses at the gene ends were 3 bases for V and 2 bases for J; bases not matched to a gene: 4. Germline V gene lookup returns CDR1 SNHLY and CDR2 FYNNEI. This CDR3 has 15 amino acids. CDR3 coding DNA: TGTGCCAGCAGTGACCGACAGGGTGGCAATCAGCCCCAGCATTTT. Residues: CASSDRQGGNQPQHF.

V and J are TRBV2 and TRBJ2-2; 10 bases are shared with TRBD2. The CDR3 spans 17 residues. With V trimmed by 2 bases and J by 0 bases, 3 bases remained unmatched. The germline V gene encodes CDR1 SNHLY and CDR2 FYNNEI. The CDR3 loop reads CASSERGTSANTGELFF. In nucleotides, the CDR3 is TGTGCCAGCAGTGAAAGAGGGACTAGCGCGAACACCGGGGAGCTGTTTTTT. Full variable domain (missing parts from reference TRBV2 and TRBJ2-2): EPEVTQTPSHQVTQMGQEVILRCVPISNHLYFYWYRQILGQKVEFLVSFYNNEISEKSEIFDDQFSVERPDGSNFTLKIRSTKLEDSAMYFCASSERGTSANTGELFFGEGSRLTVL.

In nucleotides, the CDR3 is TGCAGTGCTAGAGACACTAGAGCATACCACACCGGGGAGCTGTTTTTT. Translating it yields CSARDTRAYHTGELFF. The rearrangement uses TRBV20-1 and TRBJ2-2, with D maybe TRBD2 (5 bases). Per germline, CDR1 DFQATT and CDR2 SNEGSKA (reference sequence). Trimming removed 0 bases at V and 3 bases at J, with 14 bases between. CDR3 length equals 16 residues.

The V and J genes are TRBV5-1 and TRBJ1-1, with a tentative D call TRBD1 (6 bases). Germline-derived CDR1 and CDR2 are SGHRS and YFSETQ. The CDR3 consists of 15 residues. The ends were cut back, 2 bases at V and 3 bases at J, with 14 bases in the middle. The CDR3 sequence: CASSFRGARDTEAFF. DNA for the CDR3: TGCGCCAGCAGCTTCCGGGGGGCAAGGGACACTGAAGCTTTCTTT.

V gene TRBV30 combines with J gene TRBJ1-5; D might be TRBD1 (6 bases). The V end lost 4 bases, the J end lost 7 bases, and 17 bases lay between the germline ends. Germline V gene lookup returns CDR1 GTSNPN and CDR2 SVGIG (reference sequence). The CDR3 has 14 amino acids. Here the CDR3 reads CAWMEGGGFQPQHF. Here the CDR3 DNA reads TGTGCCTGGATGGAGGGAGGGGGTTTCCAGCCCCAGCATTTT.

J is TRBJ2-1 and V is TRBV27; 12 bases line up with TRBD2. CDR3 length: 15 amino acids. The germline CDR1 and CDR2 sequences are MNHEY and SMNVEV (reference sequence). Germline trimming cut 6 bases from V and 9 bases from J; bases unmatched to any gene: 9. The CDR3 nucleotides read TGTGCCAGCAGCCAACGGCTAGCGGGAGGGGGTGAGCAGTTCTTC. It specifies CASSQRLAGGGEQFF.

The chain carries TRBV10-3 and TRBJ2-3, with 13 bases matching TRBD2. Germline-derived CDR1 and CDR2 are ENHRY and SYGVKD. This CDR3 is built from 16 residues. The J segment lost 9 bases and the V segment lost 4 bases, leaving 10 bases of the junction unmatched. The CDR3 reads CAISGTSGRSLGTQYF. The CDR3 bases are TGTGCCATCAGTGGGACTAGCGGGAGATCTTTGGGCACGCAGTATTTT.

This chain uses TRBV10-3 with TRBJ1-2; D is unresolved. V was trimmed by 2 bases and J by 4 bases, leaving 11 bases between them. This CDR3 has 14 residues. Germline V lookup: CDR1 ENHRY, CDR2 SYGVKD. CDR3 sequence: CAISEGVGSYGYTF. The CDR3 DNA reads TGTGCCATCAGTGAGGGTGTAGGGAGCTATGGCTACACCTTC.

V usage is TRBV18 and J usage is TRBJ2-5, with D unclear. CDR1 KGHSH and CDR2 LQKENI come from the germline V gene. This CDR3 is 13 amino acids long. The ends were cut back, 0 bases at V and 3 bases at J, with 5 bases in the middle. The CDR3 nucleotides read TGTGCCAGCTCACCACCGTTGGAAGAGACCCAGTACTTC. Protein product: CASSPPLEETQYF.

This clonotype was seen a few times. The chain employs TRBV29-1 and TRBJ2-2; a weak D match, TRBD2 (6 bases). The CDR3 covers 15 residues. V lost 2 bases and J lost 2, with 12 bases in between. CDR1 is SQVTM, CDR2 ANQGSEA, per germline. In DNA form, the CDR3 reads TGCAGCGTTGAACGTCCGGGGGATAACACCGGGGAGCTGTTTTTT. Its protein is CSVERPGDNTGELFF.

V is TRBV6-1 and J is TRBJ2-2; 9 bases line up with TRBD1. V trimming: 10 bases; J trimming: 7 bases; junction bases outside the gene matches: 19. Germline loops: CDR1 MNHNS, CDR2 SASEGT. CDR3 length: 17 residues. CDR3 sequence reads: CATPLSTPGQGGGELFF. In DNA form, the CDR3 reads TGTGCCACACCCTTATCAACACCGGGACAGGGCGGCGGGGAGCTGTTTTTT.

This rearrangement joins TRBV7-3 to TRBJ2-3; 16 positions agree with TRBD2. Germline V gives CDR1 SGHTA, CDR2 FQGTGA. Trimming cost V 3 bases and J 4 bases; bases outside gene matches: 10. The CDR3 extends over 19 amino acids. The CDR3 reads CASSLKPPGLAGGPDTQYF. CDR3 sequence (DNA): TGTGCCAGCAGCTTGAAACCTCCGGGACTAGCGGGAGGGCCAGATACGCAGTATTTT.

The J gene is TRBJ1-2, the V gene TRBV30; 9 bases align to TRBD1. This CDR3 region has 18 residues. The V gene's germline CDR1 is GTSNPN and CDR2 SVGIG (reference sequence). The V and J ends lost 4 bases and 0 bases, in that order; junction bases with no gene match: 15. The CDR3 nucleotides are TGTGCCTGGATTCCGGACAGGGGCCCTCCCTTAGCTAACTATGGCTACACCTTC. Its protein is CAWIPDRGPPLANYGYTF.

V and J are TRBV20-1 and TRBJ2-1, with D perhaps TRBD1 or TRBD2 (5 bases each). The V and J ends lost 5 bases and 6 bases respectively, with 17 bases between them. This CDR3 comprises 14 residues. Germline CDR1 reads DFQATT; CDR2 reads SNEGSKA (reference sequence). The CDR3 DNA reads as TGCAGTGCTGGGAAGGGGACGAGGGGCAATGAGCAGTTCTTC. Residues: CSAGKGTRGNEQFF.

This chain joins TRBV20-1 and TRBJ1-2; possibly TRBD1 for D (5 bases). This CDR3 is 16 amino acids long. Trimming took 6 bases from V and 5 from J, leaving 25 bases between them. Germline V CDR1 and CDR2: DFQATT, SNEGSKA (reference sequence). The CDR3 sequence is CSAPMRAGQVEYGYTF. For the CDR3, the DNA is TGCAGTGCACCGATGAGGGCAGGGCAGGTCGAATATGGCTACACCTTC.

The CDR3 nucleotides are TGTGCCTGGAGTGTACTTGGACGGGCCGACAATGAGCAGTTCTTC. Translation gives CAWSVLGRADNEQFF. The genes are TRBV30 and TRBJ2-1; the D is unclear. The CDR3 sequence is 15 residues long. The V gene's germline CDR1 is GTSNPN and CDR2 SVGIG (reference sequence). V was clipped by 0 bases and J by 5 bases, with 14 bases between them.

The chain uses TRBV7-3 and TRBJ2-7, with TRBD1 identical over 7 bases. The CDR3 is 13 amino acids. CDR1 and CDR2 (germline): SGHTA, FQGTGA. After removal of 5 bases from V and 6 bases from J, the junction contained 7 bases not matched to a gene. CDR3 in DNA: TGTGCCAGCAGCCCACAGGGGATCGGCGAGCAGTACTTC. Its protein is CASSPQGIGEQYF.

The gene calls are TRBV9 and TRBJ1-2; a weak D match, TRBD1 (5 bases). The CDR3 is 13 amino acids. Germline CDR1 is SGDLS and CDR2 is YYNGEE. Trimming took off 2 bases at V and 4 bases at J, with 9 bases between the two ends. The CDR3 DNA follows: TGTGCCAGCAGCGTCCAAGGGACCTATGGCTACACCTTC. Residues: CASSVQGTYGYTF. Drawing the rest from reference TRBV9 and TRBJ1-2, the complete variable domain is DSGVTQTPKHLITATGQRVTLRCSPRSGDLSVYWYQQSLDQGLQFLIQYYNGEERAKGNILERFSAQQFPDLHSELNLSSLELGDSALYFCASSVQGTYGYTFGSGTRLTVV.

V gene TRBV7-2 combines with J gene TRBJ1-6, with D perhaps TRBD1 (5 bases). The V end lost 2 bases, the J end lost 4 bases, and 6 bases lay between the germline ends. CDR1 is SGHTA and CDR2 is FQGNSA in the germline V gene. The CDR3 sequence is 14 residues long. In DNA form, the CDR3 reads TGTGCCAGCAGCTTACCAGGGTATAATTCACCCCTCCACTTT. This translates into CASSLPGYNSPLHF.

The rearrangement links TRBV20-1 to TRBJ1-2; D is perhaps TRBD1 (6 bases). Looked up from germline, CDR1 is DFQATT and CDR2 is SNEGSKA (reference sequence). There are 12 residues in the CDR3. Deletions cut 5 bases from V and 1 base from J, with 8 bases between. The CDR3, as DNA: TGCAGTGCTGGGACAAATAACTATGGCTACACCTTC. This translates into CSAGTNNYGYTF.

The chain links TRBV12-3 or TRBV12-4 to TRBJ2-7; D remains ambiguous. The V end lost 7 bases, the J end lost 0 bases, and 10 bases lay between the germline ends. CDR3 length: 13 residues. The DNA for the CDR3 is TGTGCCAGCACGAGAAGTCTCTCCTACGAGCAGTACTTC. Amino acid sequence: CASTRSLSYEQYF.

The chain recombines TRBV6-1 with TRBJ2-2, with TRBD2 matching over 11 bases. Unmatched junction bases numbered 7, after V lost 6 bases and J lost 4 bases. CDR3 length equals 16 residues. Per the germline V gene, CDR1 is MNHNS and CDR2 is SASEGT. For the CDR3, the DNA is TGTGCCAGCAGAACTAGCGGGGGTCGTGTCACCGGGGAGCTGTTTTTT. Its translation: CASRTSGGRVTGELFF.